The entry that follows covers one TCR beta chain sequence. In the original processing: Amplifying reference gene primers gave estimates of nucleated cell counts. The protocol was immunoSEQ multiplex PCR, while the TCRdb copy is restricted to in-frame clones and leaves out a portion. V and J calls plus clone size are reproduced from that table; the DNA served to infer D and trimming. This table holds over 400,000 clones, roughly nine tenths found once. These data belong to a study of blood T cell repertoires in COVID-19. Everyone who took part was about 18 to 90 years old, and they came from 24 US areas. The CDR3 runs to 15 residues. Trimming took 0 bases from V and 11 from J; bases not matched to a gene: 11. Germline V lookup: CDR1 SGHKS, CDR2 YYEKEE (reference sequence).

Source material: PBMCs or T cells enriched from blood (not recorded which). The gene calls are TRBV5-5 and TRBJ1-1, with 9 nucleotides matching TRBD1. This receptor was taken from a woman aged 55-69 years who had recovered from COVID-19. CDR3 sequence reads: CASSLGNSHGTGAFF. DNA of the CDR3: TGTGCCAGCAGCTTGGGAAATAGCCATGGGACAGGGGCTTTCTTT.